The 32 T cell receptor beta chains listed next were all sequenced from one sample in a study of cytomegalovirus exposure and HLA in healthy donors. It was with 60 Vbeta and 13 Jbeta primers that the PCR ran. The table came from immunoSEQ multiplex PCR; TCRdb's copy has only in-frame clones and leaves some out. The table includes under 200,000 clones, about four fifths detected once. What was sequenced was PBMCs. The receptor set was obtained from a boy between 2 and 10 years old in good health and CMV-seronegative.

Only a few counts were recorded for this clone. The chain recombines TRBV5-5 with TRBJ1-2, with a tentative D call TRBD1 (6 bases). Germline-derived CDR1 and CDR2 are SGHKS and YYEKEE (reference sequence). V lost 1 base to trimming and J lost 8 bases, with 12 bases between them. CDR3 length equals 13 residues. In DNA, the CDR3 is TGTGCCAGCAGCTTGTCAGGGGCGCAAGGCTACACCTTC. This encodes CASSLSGAQGYTF.

CDR3 amino acids: CASTPGGLAGPTGGELFF. CDR3 nucleotide sequence: TGTGCCAGCACCCCGGGGGGACTAGCGGGGCCAACAGGGGGGGAGCTGTTTTTT. The chain carries TRBV28 and TRBJ2-2; 13 bases match TRBD2. After removal of 7 bases from V and 8 bases from J, the junction contained 16 bases not matched to a gene. The CDR3 totals 18 residues. Looked up from germline, CDR1 is MDHEN and CDR2 is SYDVKM.

This chain links TRBV19 with TRBJ2-1, with D possibly TRBD1 on 6 matching bases. This CDR3 is 15 amino acids long. V lost 6 bases to trimming and J lost 0 bases, with 12 bases between them. Germline values: CDR1 LNHDA, CDR2 SQIVND (reference sequence). The CDR3 nucleotides read TGTGCCAGTAGCCCAGGGGCGCGCTCCTACAATGAGCAGTTCTTC. This translates into CASSPGARSYNEQFF.

The V and J genes are TRBV14 and TRBJ2-7; D is uncertain. The CDR3 sequence is 16 residues long. V lost 0 bases and J 0 bases, leaving 12 bases between the germline ends. Germline V CDR1 and CDR2: SGHDN, FVKESK. CDR3 protein: CASSQEPPLSSYEQYF. CDR3 bases: TGTGCCAGCAGCCAAGAACCTCCACTGAGCTCCTACGAGCAGTACTTC. Supplemented by reference TRBV14 and TRBJ2-7, the full variable domain reads EAGVTQFPSHSVIEKGQTVTLRCDPISGHDNLYWYRRVMGKEIKFLLHFVKESKQDESGMPNNRFLAERTGGTYSTLKVQPAELEDSGVYFCASSQEPPLSSYEQYFGPGTRLTVT.

The chain is built from TRBV28 and TRBJ2-7; 11 positions match TRBD2. Germline CDR1 and CDR2: MDHEN and SYDVKM. V dropped 3 bases and J dropped 5; count of bases not matched to a gene: 3. The CDR3 length is 14 residues. CDR3 region: CASSFTSGRNEQYF. CDR3 DNA sequence: TGTGCCAGCAGTTTTACTAGCGGGAGAAACGAGCAGTACTTC.

This clone appeared a few times. This chain joins TRBV6-6 and TRBJ1-1, with 8 positions matching TRBD1. The CDR3 sequence is 13 residues long. Germline V gene sequence: CDR1 MNHNY, CDR2 SVGAGI (reference sequence). The V and J ends lost 6 bases and 4 bases, in that order; junction bases with no gene match: 4. The CDR3 protein is CASRGGQATEAFF. The CDR3 DNA is TGTGCCAGCAGGGGGGGACAGGCCACTGAAGCTTTCTTT.

The J gene is TRBJ1-2, the V gene TRBV18; TRBD1 matches at 8 bases. This CDR3 contains 15 residues. Germline CDR1 is KGHSH and CDR2 is LQKENI. After removal of 3 bases from V and 3 bases from J, the junction contained 6 bases not matched to a gene. The DNA for the CDR3 is TGTGCCAGCTCACCGACAGGGGCAAGTTACTATGGCTACACCTTC. As protein: CASSPTGASYYGYTF. The entire variable domain, with the rest obtained from reference TRBV18 and TRBJ1-2, is as follows: NAGVMQNPRHLVRRRGQEARLRCSPMKGHSHVYWYRQLPEEGLKFMVYLQKENIIDESGMPKERFSAEFPKEGPSILRIQQVVRGDSAAYFCASSPTGASYYGYTFGSGTRLTVV.

The V call is TRBV27, the J call TRBJ2-3, with TRBD2 matching over 7 bases. The V gene's germline CDR1 is MNHEY and CDR2 SMNVEV (reference sequence). This CDR3 is built from 15 residues. Unmatched junction bases numbered 6, after V lost 4 bases and J lost 2 bases. The CDR3 sequence: CASSSGTTTTDTQYF. In nucleotides, the CDR3 is TGTGCCAGCAGTTCGGGGACTACAACCACAGATACGCAGTATTTT.

This clone was observed a handful of times. The gene calls are TRBV7-8 and TRBJ1-4; no clear D. Trimming removed 1 base at V and 6 bases at J, with 12 bases between. Germline V gives CDR1 SGHVS, CDR2 FQNEAQ. The length of the CDR3 is 15 residues. CDR3 coding DNA: TGTGCCAGCAGCTTAGGGGCGGGCGGAGATGAAAAACTGTTTTTT. Translation gives CASSLGAGGDEKLFF.

This chain uses TRBV5-1 with TRBJ2-4; D is perhaps TRBD1 (5 bases). V lost 2 bases to trimming and J lost 8 bases, with 14 bases between them. This CDR3 is built from 14 residues. Germline-derived CDR1 and CDR2 are SGHRS and YFSETQ. The chain's CDR3 is CASSFGRAPDIQYF. The CDR3 DNA sequence: TGCGCCAGCAGCTTTGGCAGGGCTCCGGACATTCAGTACTTC.

This chain links TRBV28 with TRBJ2-5; 12 bases align to TRBD2. CDR1 is MDHEN, CDR2 SYDVKM, per germline. This CDR3 has 15 residues. V was pared by 7 bases and J by 3 bases, with 6 bases of the junction left unmatched. The CDR3 protein is CASKLAGGGEETQYF. The CDR3, as DNA: TGTGCCAGCAAACTAGCGGGAGGAGGAGAAGAGACCCAGTACTTC.

This chain connects TRBV5-4 to TRBJ1-4; 7 nucleotides agree with TRBD1. The CDR3 runs to 15 residues. With V trimmed by 3 bases and J by 3 bases, 5 bases remained unmatched. Germline CDR1 and CDR2: SGHNT and YYREEE (reference sequence). CDR3 nucleotides: TGTGCCAGCAGCTCGGTGGGGACAGCTAATGAAAAACTGTTTTTT. Translating gives CASSSVGTANEKLFF.

The chain is built from TRBV28 and TRBJ2-1, with 9 nucleotides matching TRBD2. The ends lost 6 bases at V and 4 bases at J; junction bases unmatched: 4. The CDR3 length is 14 residues. Germline loops: CDR1 MDHEN, CDR2 SYDVKM. The DNA of the CDR3 is TGTGCCAGCAGGATAGCGGGGGCATACAATGAGCAGTTCTTC. It encodes CASRIAGAYNEQFF.

The chain employs TRBV6-1 and TRBJ1-2, with 8 bases lining up with TRBD1. There are 13 residues in the CDR3. Looked up from germline, CDR1 is MNHNS and CDR2 is SASEGT. V lost 3 bases and J lost 10; bases outside the gene matches: 7. This CDR3 is CASSDNRGSVYTF. In DNA form, the CDR3 reads TGTGCCAGCAGTGATAACAGGGGGTCCGTCTACACCTTC.

Here the CDR3 reads CASSAEETQYF. DNA of the CDR3: TGTGCCAGCAGTGCGGAAGAGACCCAGTACTTC. This sequence joins TRBV28 and TRBJ2-5, with D uncertain. The CDR3 has 11 amino acids. The germline V and J ends were trimmed by 5 bases and 3 bases, with 4 bases remaining between them. CDR1 and CDR2 (germline): MDHEN, SYDVKM.

The V gene is TRBV5-6, the J gene TRBJ1-2; possibly TRBD1 for D (5 bases). CDR3 length equals 14 residues. In germline, CDR1 is SGHDT, CDR2 YYEEEE. V lost 2 bases, J lost 6 bases, and 14 bases lay in between. The DNA for the CDR3 is TGTGCCAGCAGCTTCTTCTCGGGGGTCAATGGCTACACCTTC. The encoded protein is CASSFFSGVNGYTF.

The gene calls are TRBV19 and TRBJ2-7; 8 bases agree with TRBD1. The CDR3 is 13 residues long. Germline V gene lookup returns CDR1 LNHDA and CDR2 SQIVND (reference sequence). V was clipped by 4 bases and J by 5 bases; unmatched bases: 4. CDR3 bases: TGTGCCAGTAGTACGGGACAGGTTGACGAGCAGTACTTC. Translation gives CASSTGQVDEQYF.

The V gene is TRBV7-9, the J gene TRBJ1-2, with D tentatively TRBD1 (6 bases). The V and J ends lost 6 bases and 2 bases respectively, with 13 bases between them. The germline V gene encodes CDR1 SEHNR and CDR2 FQNEAQ (reference sequence). The CDR3 has 14 residues. The CDR3 nucleotides read TGTGCCAGCAGAGTAGGGGGGGGGAACTATGGCTACACCTTC. Translation gives CASRVGGGNYGYTF.

The chain links TRBV28 to TRBJ1-5, with D possibly matching TRBD1 (5 bases). Germline loops: CDR1 MDHEN, CDR2 SYDVKM. CDR3 length: 15 amino acids. The ends were cut back, 5 bases at V and 3 bases at J, with 14 bases in the middle. This CDR3 is CASSGLGQSNQPQHF. As DNA, the CDR3 is TGTGCCAGCAGTGGGTTGGGGCAGTCCAATCAGCCCCAGCATTTT.

The chain joins TRBV10-3 to TRBJ1-2, with TRBD1 matching 7 bases. V dropped 3 bases and J dropped 8; count of bases not matched to a gene: 9. Germline V gives CDR1 ENHRY, CDR2 SYGVKD. There are 14 residues in the CDR3. The CDR3 DNA follows: TGTGCCATCAGTGACCCAGACAGGGCCGACGGCTACACCTTC. Translated: CAISDPDRADGYTF.

The rearrangement links TRBV4-2 to TRBJ2-7, with 9 positions matching TRBD1. CDR1 and CDR2 (germline): LGHNA, YNFKEQ. This CDR3 has 16 amino acids. The junction had 8 bases not matched to a gene; V was cut back by 0 bases and J by 5 bases. In nucleotides, the CDR3 is TGTGCCAGCAGCCAAGATCTAGGACAGGGGCATCACGAGCAGTACTTC. It encodes CASSQDLGQGHHEQYF.

The rearrangement joins TRBV7-6 to TRBJ2-7, with TRBD2 as a possible D gene (6 bases). Looked up from germline, CDR1 is SGHVS and CDR2 is FNYEAQ. With 1 base removed from V and 1 base from J, the gap between germline ends came to 8 bases. The CDR3 covers 14 residues. The CDR3 loop reads CASSLGSGSYEQYF. The CDR3 bases are TGTGCCAGCAGCTTAGGGAGCGGGTCCTACGAGCAGTACTTC.

Only one count was recorded for this clone. The V and J genes are TRBV9 and TRBJ2-7; D possibly corresponds to TRBD2 (5 bases). CDR3 length equals 14 residues. Trimming left V 2 bases short and J 1 base short, with 10 bases between. CDR1 and CDR2 from the germline V gene are SGDLS and YYNGEE. The CDR3 region has the DNA TGTGCCAGCAGCGTCGGACGGGAATCCTACGAGCAGTACTTC. Protein product: CASSVGRESYEQYF.

The chain is built from TRBV9 and TRBJ2-2, with 8 bases that match TRBD2. The CDR3 is 16 amino acids. Germline V gene data show CDR1 as SGDLS and CDR2 as YYNGEE. V shed 4 bases, J shed 6 bases, and the junction held 11 bases outside the gene matches. The CDR3 here is CASSPRAGATAGELFF. In nucleotides, the CDR3 is TGTGCCAGCAGCCCTCGAGCGGGAGCGACAGCCGGGGAGCTGTTTTTT.

CDR3 loop: CASSQTQGTRSQYF. The CDR3 bases are TGTGCCAGCAGCCAAACACAGGGTACAAGGTCGCAGTATTTT. The chain links TRBV5-4 to TRBJ2-3, with a tentative D call TRBD1 (6 bases). V was trimmed by 4 bases and J by 10 bases, leaving 19 bases between them. The germline V gene has CDR1 SGHNT and CDR2 YYREEE (reference sequence). The CDR3 is 14 amino acids.

The CDR3 nucleotides read TGTGCCAGCAGTGATATTGGGGGACAGGGCAGCACTGAAGCTTTCTTT. As protein: CASSDIGGQGSTEAFF. The chain has TRBV2 and TRBJ1-1, with 9 positions matching TRBD1. The CDR3 totals 16 residues. Germline assignment: CDR1 SNHLY and CDR2 FYNNEI. V shed 3 bases, J shed 4 bases, and the junction held 9 bases outside the gene matches.

This clone occurred once. The chain uses TRBV28 and TRBJ2-7; weak D call: TRBD2 (5 bases). The CDR3 consists of 15 residues. The germline gives CDR1 MDHEN, CDR2 SYDVKM. Trimming removed 6 bases at V and 1 base at J, with 16 bases between. Here the CDR3 reads CASSLRGQISYEQYF. The CDR3 coding sequence is TGTGCCAGCAGCTTACGAGGGCAGATTTCCTACGAGCAGTACTTC. The full variable domain, completed using reference TRBV28 and TRBJ2-7, is DVKVTQSSRYLVKRTGEKVFLECVQDMDHENMFWYRQDPGLGLRLIYFSYDVKMKEKGDIPEGYSVSREKKERFSLILESASTNQTSMYLCASSLRGQISYEQYFGPGTRLTVT.

This clone appeared once. The chain has TRBV4-1 and TRBJ2-7, with 10 nucleotides matching TRBD1. With 3 bases clipped from V and 0 bases from J, the junction kept 8 bases outside the gene matches. This CDR3 has 17 residues. Germline assignment: CDR1 MGHRA and CDR2 YSYEKL. The CDR3, as DNA: TGCGCCAGCAGCCAGCAGGCTGGGACAGGGGACTCCTACGAGCAGTACTTC. Protein sequence: CASSQQAGTGDSYEQYF.

This clone showed up just once. Written as DNA, the CDR3 is TGCGCCAGCAGTCAAGGGGAGTCCTCTGGGGCCAACGTCCTGACTTTC. It codes for CASSQGESSGANVLTF. V and J are TRBV23-1 and TRBJ2-6; maybe TRBD2 (5 bases). TRBV23-1 is an open reading frame, and its role is uncertain. This CDR3 is 16 amino acids long. With 2 bases removed from V and 0 bases from J, the gap between germline ends came to 8 bases.

The CDR3 is CASTPGVNTEAFF. CDR3 DNA sequence: TGCGCCAGCACACCAGGGGTGAACACTGAAGCTTTCTTT. The rearrangement uses TRBV5-1 and TRBJ1-1; tentatively, D is TRBD1 (6 bases). Trimming took 6 bases from V and 0 from J, leaving 9 bases between them. Germline CDR1 SGHRS, CDR2 YFSETQ. CDR3 size: 13 residues.

The CDR3 protein is CASSQDWRGNTDTQYF. The DNA for the CDR3 is TGTGCCAGCAGCCAAGATTGGCGGGGAAATACAGATACGCAGTATTTT. The chain carries TRBV4-2 and TRBJ2-3, with a weak D call TRBD2 (6 bases). V was cut by 0 bases and J by 3 bases, with 13 bases left in between. The CDR3 is 16 amino acids. The germline gives CDR1 LGHNA, CDR2 YNFKEQ.

The rearrangement uses TRBV7-3 and TRBJ2-2, with a possible D match to TRBD1 (6 bases). This CDR3 is built from 15 residues. The V gene's germline CDR1 is SGHTA and CDR2 FQGTGA. Between the trimmed V and J ends, which lost 0 bases and 2 bases, there was a span of 7 bases. CDR3 nucleotides: TGTGCCAGCAGCTTAACACAGGGAAACACCGGGGAGCTGTTTTTT. It yields the protein CASSLTQGNTGELFF.